Listed below are T cell receptor beta chains from one sample, sequenced in a study of regulatory T cells in long-lasting Graves disease. MiXCR, run by TCRdb on the multiplex PCR reads, gives a single entry per CDR3 protein. The sample comprises 350,000 to 500,000 distinct CDR3 sequences, around 15% of which are singletons, and approximately 12% rests with the top ten. The data also belong to a second study, concerning T cells in Graves' hyperthyroidism and ophthalmopathy.

Sequenced material: peripheral blood mononuclear cells (PBMCs), taken at new diagnosis, from a patient treated with antithyroid drugs. The source is a woman in her thirties with Graves disease. Both conserved end residues are part of each CDR3. A D gene is named only where the DNA matches it firmly. Clone size is shown for a subset of rows, as once, few, many or a class of expanded clone.

TRBV7-2	TRBD1	TRBJ2-3	many	TGTGCCAGCAGTCCAGGGGGCCGAGACGCAGATACGCAGTATTTT	CASSPGGRDADTQYF
TRBV7-2	.	TRBJ2-1	many	TGTGCCAGCAGCGGGGGTCCTCTGACCTACAATGAGCAGTTCTTC	CASSGGPLTYNEQFF
TRBV20-1	TRBD1	TRBJ1-1	many	TGCAGTGCTAGAGATGGGGCAGGGGGGCCAGGCACTGAAGCTTTCTTT	CSARDGAGGPGTEAFF
TRBV19	.	TRBJ2-1	.	TGTGCCAGTAGTATCCCGGGACTGGATATTAACAATGAGCAGTTCTTC	CASSIPGLDINNEQFF
TRBV5-1	TRBD1	TRBJ2-5	few	TGCGCCAGCAGCTGGGACAGACAAGAGACCCAGTACTTC	CASSWDRQETQYF
TRBV5-5	.	TRBJ2-6	few	TGTGCCAGCAGCTTGGTTGGGAATGGGGCCAACGTCCTGACTTTC	CASSLVGNGANVLTF
TRBV5-1	.	TRBJ1-2	.	TGCGCCACTAGCTTAGATCCCCTTTTGGGGGGAACCACCTTC	CATSLDPLLGGTTF
TRBV7-9	.	TRBJ2-1	many	TGTGCCAGCAGCCAAGCGGCCCTCCACAATGAGCAGTTCTTC	CASSQAALHNEQFF
TRBV20-1	.	TRBJ2-1	.	TGCAGTGCTAGTAGTTTCAGGGACAATGAGCAGTTCTTC	CSASSFRDNEQFF
TRBV27	TRBD1	TRBJ2-1	many	TGTGCCAGCAGTCAGGGGGACAATGAGCAGTTCTTC	CASSQGDNEQFF
TRBV10-3	.	TRBJ2-7	many	TGTGCCATCAGTGAACCCAGGGGCGGACGCGAGCAGTACTTC	CAISEPRGGREQYF
TRBV9	.	TRBJ2-2	few	TGTGCCAGCAGCGTACGGGTGACCGGGGAGCTGTTTTTT	CASSVRVTGELFF
TRBV4-1	TRBD2	TRBJ2-3	many	TGCGCCAGCAGCCACGAAACTAGCGGGAAGGCAGATACGCAGTATTTT	CASSHETSGKADTQYF
TRBV7-9	.	TRBJ2-2	many	TGTGCCAGCAGCTCCCGGGAGCTGTTTTTT	CASSSRELFF
TRBV7-7	.	TRBJ2-1	.	TGTGCTAGCAGCTTCGACCAAAGGGATGAGCAGTTCTTC	CASSFDQRDEQFF
TRBV12-3/TRBV12-4	.	TRBJ1-2	many	TGTGCCAGCAGTTTCCCCGGGGCAGGGAGCTACTATGGCTACACCTTC	CASSFPGAGSYYGYTF
TRBV12-3/TRBV12-4	.	TRBJ2-7	many	TGTGCCAGCAGTCCCGCCGCAGGGCGCTACGAGCAGTACTTC	CASSPAAGRYEQYF
TRBV6-4	.	TRBJ2-1	.	TGTGCCAGCAGTGACGGACGACGAGTAGGTAACAATGAGCAGTTCTTC	CASSDGRRVGNNEQFF
TRBV7-2	.	TRBJ2-6	few	TGTGCCAGCAGCCCGGCGGGCTCTGGGGCCAACGTCCTGACTTTC	CASSPAGSGANVLTF
TRBV27	.	TRBJ1-1	.	TGTGCCAGCTGCGGACTGCTTGGGACTGAAGCTTTCTTT	CASCGLLGTEAFF
TRBV24-1	.	TRBJ1-5	few	TGTGCCACCAGTGATCCTGACGGCAATCAGCCCCAGCATTTT	CATSDPDGNQPQHF
TRBV7-3	TRBD1	TRBJ2-7	many	TGTGCCAGCAGCTACTCCGGGACAGGGGGCGACGAGCAGTACTTC	CASSYSGTGGDEQYF
TRBV29-1	TRBD1	TRBJ2-3	.	TGCAGCGTTACAGGGGGCGCGGATCACGCAGATACGCAGTATTTT	CSVTGGADHADTQYF
TRBV24-1	TRBD1	TRBJ2-7	.	TGTGCCACCAGTGATCCAACCGGGACAGGGGACGGCGAGCAGTACTTC	CATSDPTGTGDGEQYF
TRBV5-1	TRBD2	TRBJ2-1	few	TGCGCCAGCAGCATAAGTCCCGGGACTAGCAGATTCAATGAGCAGTTCTTC	CASSISPGTSRFNEQFF
TRBV6-2/TRBV6-3	TRBD1	TRBJ1-1	.	TGTGCCAGCAATACCCGGGACAGGGGGGTCATGAACACTGAAGCTTTCTTT	CASNTRDRGVMNTEAFF
TRBV28	.	TRBJ2-1	.	TGTGCCAGCAGTTCCCGAGACAGGTCGTGGGCTCATGAGCAGTTCTTC	CASSSRDRSWAHEQFF
TRBV7-6	.	TRBJ2-2	many	TGTGCCAGCAGCTTAAAACTAGCCCCGGACACCGGGGAGCTGTTTTTT	CASSLKLAPDTGELFF
TRBV28	.	TRBJ2-1	many	TGTGCCAGCAGTCGAGCATCGCCCTACAATGAGCAGTTCTTC	CASSRASPYNEQFF
TRBV30	TRBD1	TRBJ2-3	.	TGTGCCTGGAGTGGAGACAGGGGGCAAATAGATACGCAGTATTTT	CAWSGDRGQIDTQYF
TRBV5-1	.	TRBJ2-1	.	TGCGCCAGCACCCACGTAGACATTCCAGATGAGCAGTTCTTC	CASTHVDIPDEQFF
TRBV5-1	TRBD1	TRBJ2-1	many	TGCGCCAGCAGCTGGGCACCGGGACAGAACGACAATGAGCAGTTCTTC	CASSWAPGQNDNEQFF
TRBV7-6	.	TRBJ2-1	many	TGTGCCAGCAGCTTCCCCGGAGTCGATGAGCAGTTCTTC	CASSFPGVDEQFF
TRBV6-2/TRBV6-3	TRBD2	TRBJ2-1	few	TGTGCCAGCAAGCTCACCGGGACTAGCCTTTACAATGAGCAGTTCTTC	CASKLTGTSLYNEQFF
TRBV6-1	.	TRBJ2-2	.	TGTGCCAGCAGGGAAGGTTCCGGGGAGCTGTTTTTT	CASREGSGELFF
TRBV30	.	TRBJ2-3	many	TGTGCCTGGGGAACCATAGCGGCTAGCACAGATACGCAGTATTTT	CAWGTIAASTDTQYF
TRBV2	.	TRBJ2-5	many	TGTGCCAGCAGTGAAGACAGTCAAGAGACCCAGTACTTC	CASSEDSQETQYF
TRBV9	.	TRBJ2-1	.	TGTGCCAGCAGCGTAGGTGAGCTAGACCTAGTCTTC	CASSVGELDLVF
TRBV3-1	.	TRBJ2-5	.	TGTGCCAGCAGCCAAGCCGTAGCGGAAGAGACCCGGTACTTC	CASSQAVAEETRYF
TRBV2	TRBD2	TRBJ2-5	many	TGTGCCAGCAGTGAAACGAGCGGGAGCTCCGAGACCCAGTACTTC	CASSETSGSSETQYF
TRBV6-1	.	TRBJ1-2	many	TGTGCCAGCAGTGAGGTGGGCAGTTGGAGCGGCTACACCTTC	CASSEVGSWSGYTF
TRBV11-2	.	TRBJ2-7	few	TGTGCCAGCAGGGCCCCGGGACAATTATTTACCTACGAGCAGTACTTC	CASRAPGQLFTYEQYF
TRBV4-1	.	TRBJ1-5	few	TGCGCCAGCAGCCAAGATCACGTCGGATATCAGCCCCAGCATTTT	CASSQDHVGYQPQHF
TRBV11-2	TRBD2	TRBJ2-1	many	TGTGCCAGCAGGCTCATAGCGGGAGAGTTGGATGAGCAGTTCTTC	CASRLIAGELDEQFF
TRBV7-2	TRBD2	TRBJ2-3	few	TGTGCCAGCAGCCTACTCGGGCTAGCGGATAGCACAGATACGCAGTATTTT	CASSLLGLADSTDTQYF
TRBV12-3/TRBV12-4	.	TRBJ1-6	many	TGTGCCAGCACCCCGGGCTTCCCATTAGAAAATTCACCCCTCCACTTT	CASTPGFPLENSPLHF
TRBV5-6	.	TRBJ2-1	.	TGTGCCAGCAGCTTGATCGGTGGGGGACGTGCGATGGGCTCCTACAATGAGCAGTTCTTC	CASSLIGGGRAMGSYNEQFF
TRBV11-2	.	TRBJ1-6	.	TGTGCCAGCAGCTTTGGGCCAGGGAGCTCCTATAATTCACCCCTCCACTTT	CASSFGPGSSYNSPLHF
TRBV6-1	TRBD1	TRBJ2-1	.	TGTGCCAGCAAGAAAGGGACAGGGGGACTGGTCCGCCAAAATGAGCAGTTCTTC	CASKKGTGGLVRQNEQFF
TRBV7-2	TRBD1	TRBJ1-2	once	TGTGCCAGCAGCTTCACGTCAGGGGGGGAAGGCTACACCTTC	CASSFTSGGEGYTF
TRBV28	TRBD1	TRBJ2-1	many	TGTGCCAGCAGTCACCGGGACAGGAGTTTCAATGAGCAGTTCTTC	CASSHRDRSFNEQFF
TRBV20-1	.	TRBJ2-3	few	TGCAGTGCTAGAGATGAAAGCACAGATACGCAGTATTTT	CSARDESTDTQYF
TRBV18	TRBD1	TRBJ2-5	.	TGTGCCAGCTCACACGGACAGGGGAGTGAAGAGACCCAGTACTTC	CASSHGQGSEETQYF
TRBV28	TRBD2	TRBJ2-3	many	TGTGCCAGCAGTGGGATGACTAGCGACACAGATACGCAGTATTTT	CASSGMTSDTDTQYF
TRBV27	TRBD1	TRBJ1-2	many	TGTGCCAGCAGTCCGTCGAGCGACAGGGCGATCTATGGCTACACCTTC	CASSPSSDRAIYGYTF